The T cell receptor beta chain under discussion was sequenced for a study of blood T cell repertoires in COVID-19. At the level of the study: COVID-19 samples, acute and convalescent, were from the United States, Italy and Spain. T cells, B-cell-depleted T cells, or PBMCs supplied cDNA or gDNA.

V shed 3 bases and J 5 bases; nucleotides not matched to a gene: 10. The CDR3 contains 16 residues. Per germline, CDR1 DFQATT and CDR2 SNEGSKA (reference sequence). In the authors' methods: For nucleated cells, counts were estimated from reference gene primer amplification. Assay used: immunoSEQ multiplex PCR; TCRdb lists only in-frame clones, some missing. V, J and clone size are taken as reported in that table, and D and trimming were inferred from the DNA itself. The table lists about 100,000 clones, around 87% of them singletons. The V and J genes are TRBV20-1 and TRBJ2-1; 10 bases are a match to TRBD2. The sequencing sample was made of peripheral blood. The source of this sequence is a human donor in a cohort sampled during active COVID-19. CDR3 in DNA: TGCAGTGCTAGTCCGGCCCTAGCGGGAGTCGACAATGAGCAGTTCTTC. Translating it yields CSASPALAGVDNEQFF.